Following are 4 T cell receptor beta chains from one sample sequenced in a study of blood T cell repertoires in COVID-19. The assay was immunoSEQ multiplex PCR, and TCRdb's table has in-frame clones only and misses some. This table holds a few hundred thousand clones, roughly four fifths found once. The sequenced sample was peripheral blood. The receptors here all came from a woman under 30 with acute or convalescent COVID-19.

The rearrangement uses TRBV7-8 and TRBJ2-1, with 13 bases that match TRBD2. The CDR3 consists of 17 residues. In germline, CDR1 is SGHVS, CDR2 FQNEAQ. Trimming took 3 bases from V and 7 from J; bases not matched to a gene: 9. CDR3 nucleotides: TGTGCCAGCAGCTTTTGGGGACTAGCGGGAAGTCGGAATGAGCAGTTCTTC. This translates into CASSFWGLAGSRNEQFF.

The gene calls are TRBV27 and TRBJ2-1, with TRBD2 matching 10 bases. CDR3 length: 16 residues. V shed 3 bases, J shed 7 bases, and the junction held 9 bases outside the gene matches. Germline lookup yields CDR1 MNHEY and CDR2 SMNVEV (reference sequence). The CDR3 is CASSFPGTSEINEQFF. In nucleotides, the CDR3 is TGTGCCAGCAGTTTCCCCGGGACTAGCGAAATAAATGAGCAGTTCTTC.

Worth noting for this clone: The junction shows a germline mismatch at one end, possibly a read error. The chain carries TRBV7-7 and TRBJ2-7, with 7 bases matching TRBD1. This CDR3 is 15 amino acids long. The germline V gene has CDR1 SSHAT and CDR2 FNYEAQ (reference sequence). The CDR3 nucleotides are TGTGCTAGCAGACCTCCGGGACAGACCTCCTACGAGCAGTACTTC. It is translated as CASRPPGQTSYEQYF.

The rearrangement uses TRBV27 and TRBJ2-7, with 8 nucleotides matching TRBD2. Unmatched junction bases numbered 9, after V lost 1 base and J lost 7 bases. CDR1 is MNHEY, CDR2 SMNVEV, per germline (reference sequence). The CDR3 loop spans 15 amino acids. This CDR3 reads CASSLYGAGAGEQYF. The CDR3, as DNA: TGTGCCAGCAGTTTATACGGAGCGGGAGCGGGGGAGCAGTACTTC.